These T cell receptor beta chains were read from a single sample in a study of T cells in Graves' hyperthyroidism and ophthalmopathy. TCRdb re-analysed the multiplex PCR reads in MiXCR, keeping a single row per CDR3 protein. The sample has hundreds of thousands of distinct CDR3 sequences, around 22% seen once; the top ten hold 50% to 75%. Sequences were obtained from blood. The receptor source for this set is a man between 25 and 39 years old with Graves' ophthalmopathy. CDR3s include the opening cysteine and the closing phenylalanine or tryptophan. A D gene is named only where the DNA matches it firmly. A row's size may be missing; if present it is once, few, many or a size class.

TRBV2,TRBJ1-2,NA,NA,CASSEQGWGYTF,TGTGCCAGCAGCGAACAGGGTTGGGGCTACACCTTC
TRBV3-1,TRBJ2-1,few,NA,CASSQSPPGVYNEQFF,TGTGCCAGCAGCCAATCCCCACCGGGAGTGTACAATGAGCAGTTCTTC
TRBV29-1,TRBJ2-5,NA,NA,CSVGVSVSGETQYF,TGCAGCGTTGGGGTTTCTGTGTCGGGAGAGACCCAGTACTTC
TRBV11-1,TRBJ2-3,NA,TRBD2,CASSPRLAGVDTETQYF,TGTGCCAGCAGCCCGCGACTAGCGGGAGTTGACACAGAAACGCAGTATTTT
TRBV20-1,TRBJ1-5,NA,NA,CSARAGGASNQPQHF,TGCAGTGCTAGAGCGGGCGGGGCCTCCAATCAGCCCCAGCATTTT
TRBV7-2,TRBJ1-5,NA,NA,CASSLDGGPQHF,TGTGCCAGCAGCTTAGATGGGGGGCCCCAGCATTTT
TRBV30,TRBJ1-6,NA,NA,CAWSVGGRNSPLHF,TGTGCCTGGAGTGTTGGGGGTCGGAATTCACCCCTCCACTTT
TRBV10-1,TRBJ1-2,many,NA,CASSESIGVRSGYTF,TGCGCCAGCAGTGAGTCCATTGGGGTCCGGAGTGGCTACACCTTC
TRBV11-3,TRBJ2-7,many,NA,CASSFEDSIYEQYF,TGTGCCAGCAGCTTCGAGGACTCTATCTACGAGCAGTACTTC
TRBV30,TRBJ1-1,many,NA,CAWIIRAEAFF,TGTGCCTGGATTATCCGGGCCGAAGCTTTCTTT
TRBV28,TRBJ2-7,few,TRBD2,CASSLYLRERKYEQYF,TGTGCCAGCAGTTTATACTTGCGGGAGAGGAAATACGAGCAGTACTTC
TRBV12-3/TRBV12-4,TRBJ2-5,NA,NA,CASSLRQANQETQYF,TGTGCCAGCAGTTTGCGACAGGCAAACCAAGAGACCCAGTACTTC
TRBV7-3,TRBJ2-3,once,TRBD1,CASSVRQGRTDTQYF,TGTGCCAGCAGCGTTAGACAGGGCCGCACAGATACGCAGTATTTT
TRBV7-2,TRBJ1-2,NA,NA,CASSLAVTNYGYTF,TGTGCCAGCAGCTTAGCGGTCACTAACTATGGCTACACCTTC
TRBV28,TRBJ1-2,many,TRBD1,CASSLTDRSIYGYTF,TGTGCCAGCAGCCTGACGGACAGGAGTATCTATGGCTACACCTTC
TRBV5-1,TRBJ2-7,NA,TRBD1,CASSSTGQGANEQYF,TGCGCCAGCAGCTCCACGGGACAGGGGGCGAACGAGCAGTACTTC
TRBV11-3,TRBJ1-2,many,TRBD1,CASSAGQGANYGYTF,TGTGCCAGCAGCGCGGGACAGGGAGCTAACTATGGCTACACCTTC
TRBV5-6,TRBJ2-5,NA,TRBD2,CASSPGVAGVLETQYF,TGTGCCAGCAGCCCCGGGGTAGCGGGAGTACTCGAGACCCAGTACTTC
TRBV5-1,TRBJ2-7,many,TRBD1,CASSNRDSHYEQYF,TGCGCCAGCAGCAATCGGGACAGCCACTACGAGCAGTACTTC
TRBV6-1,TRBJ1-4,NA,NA,CASSRNRKSNEKLFF,TGTGCCAGCAGCCGTAACAGGAAATCCAATGAAAAACTGTTTTTT
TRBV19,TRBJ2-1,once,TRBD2,CASSIQPGLAISGEQFF,TGTGCCAGTAGTATACAACCGGGACTAGCGATTTCAGGGGAGCAGTTCTTC
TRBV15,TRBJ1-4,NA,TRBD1,CATSRVPGGKEKLFF,TGTGCCACCAGCAGAGTACCAGGGGGCAAGGAAAAACTGTTTTTT
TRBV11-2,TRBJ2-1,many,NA,CASSPPVGVSNEQFF,TGTGCCAGCAGCCCACCTGTGGGAGTAAGCAATGAGCAGTTCTTC
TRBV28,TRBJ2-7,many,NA,CASSLGGASVTYEQYF,TGTGCCAGCAGTTTAGGTGGGGCTAGCGTTACCTACGAGCAGTACTTC
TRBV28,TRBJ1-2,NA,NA,CASSGSRRYGYTF,TGTGCCAGCAGTGGCTCCCGGCGCTATGGCTACACCTTC
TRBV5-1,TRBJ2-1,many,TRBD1,CASTPLTGQGNEQFF,TGCGCCAGCACCCCCCTGACAGGGCAGGGAAATGAGCAGTTCTTC
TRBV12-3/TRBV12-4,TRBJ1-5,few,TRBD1,CASSQTGGGQPQHF,TGTGCCAGCAGCCAGACAGGGGGCGGTCAGCCCCAGCATTTT
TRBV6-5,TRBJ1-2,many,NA,CASSYSKAVARNGYTF,TGTGCCAGCAGTTACTCGAAAGCGGTCGCTAGAAATGGCTACACCTTC
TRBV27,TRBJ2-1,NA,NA,CASSQSTNEQFF,TGTGCCAGCAGCCAAAGTACCAATGAGCAGTTCTTC
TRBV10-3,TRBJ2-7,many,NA,CAIRDPGLYYEQYF,TGTGCCATCAGGGACCCGGGACTTTACTACGAGCAGTACTTC
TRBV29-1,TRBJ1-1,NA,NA,CSVEFLGLTEAFF,TGCAGCGTTGAATTCTTAGGGCTGACTGAAGCTTTCTTT
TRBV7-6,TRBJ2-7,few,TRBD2,CASSLADPYEQYF,TGTGCCAGCAGCCTAGCGGACCCCTACGAGCAGTACTTC
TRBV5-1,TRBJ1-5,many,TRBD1,CASSPGGRGHGQPQHF,TGCGCCAGCAGCCCGGGAGGCAGGGGGCATGGTCAGCCCCAGCATTTT
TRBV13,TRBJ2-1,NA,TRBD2,CASSLAASGRYEQFF,TGTGCCAGCAGCTTAGCGGCTAGCGGGAGGTACGAGCAGTTCTTC
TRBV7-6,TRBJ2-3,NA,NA,CASTRNPPDTQYF,TGTGCCAGTACGCGTAATCCTCCAGATACGCAGTATTTT
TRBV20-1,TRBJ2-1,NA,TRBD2,CSARVTYKPGLAGGYNEQFF,TGCAGTGCTAGAGTCACGTATAAGCCGGGACTAGCGGGAGGGTACAATGAGCAGTTCTTC
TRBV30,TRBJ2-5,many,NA,CAWSVLLQAHQETQYF,TGTGCCTGGAGTGTACTGTTACAGGCCCACCAAGAGACCCAATACTTC
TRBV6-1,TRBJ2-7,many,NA,CASTGASYEQYF,TGTGCCAGCACCGGGGCCTCCTACGAGCAGTACTTC
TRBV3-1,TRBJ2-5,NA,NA,CASSRRGGGFQETQYF,TGTGCCAGCAGCCGCCGAGGGGGAGGCTTTCAAGAGACCCAGTACTTC
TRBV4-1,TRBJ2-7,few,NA,CASSRVGGTYEQYF,TGCGCCAGCAGCCGCGTAGGGGGAACCTACGAGCAGTACTTC
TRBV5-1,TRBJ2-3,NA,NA,CASSLDQFTDTQYF,TGCGCCAGCAGCTTGGATCAGTTCACAGATACGCAGTATTTT
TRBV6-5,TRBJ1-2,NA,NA,CASSYAAVGGYTF,TGTGCCAGCAGCTACGCCGCAGTCGGGGGCTACACCTTC
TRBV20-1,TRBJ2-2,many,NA,CSAEGERRGGGELFF,TGCAGTGCTGAAGGGGAGCGGAGGGGCGGCGGGGAGCTGTTTTTT
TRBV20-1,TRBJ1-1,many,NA,CSAPSVRGGTEAFF,TGCAGTGCTCCCTCAGTGAGGGGTGGGACTGAAGCTTTCTTT
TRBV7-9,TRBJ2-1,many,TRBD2,CASSFRLAGGFEQFF,TGTGCCAGCAGCTTCCGCCTAGCGGGAGGATTTGAGCAGTTCTTC
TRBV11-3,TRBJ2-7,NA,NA,CASSSQGGRDEQYF,TGTGCCAGCAGTAGTCAGGGGGGGCGCGACGAGCAGTACTTC
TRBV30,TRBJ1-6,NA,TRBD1,CAWKGGTGVNSPLHF,TGTGCCTGGAAGGGCGGGACAGGGGTTAATTCACCCCTCCACTTT
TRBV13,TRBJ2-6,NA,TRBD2,CASSFTGLAGVSGANVLTF,TGTGCCAGCAGCTTTACGGGACTAGCGGGGGTTTCTGGGGCCAACGTCCTGACTTTC